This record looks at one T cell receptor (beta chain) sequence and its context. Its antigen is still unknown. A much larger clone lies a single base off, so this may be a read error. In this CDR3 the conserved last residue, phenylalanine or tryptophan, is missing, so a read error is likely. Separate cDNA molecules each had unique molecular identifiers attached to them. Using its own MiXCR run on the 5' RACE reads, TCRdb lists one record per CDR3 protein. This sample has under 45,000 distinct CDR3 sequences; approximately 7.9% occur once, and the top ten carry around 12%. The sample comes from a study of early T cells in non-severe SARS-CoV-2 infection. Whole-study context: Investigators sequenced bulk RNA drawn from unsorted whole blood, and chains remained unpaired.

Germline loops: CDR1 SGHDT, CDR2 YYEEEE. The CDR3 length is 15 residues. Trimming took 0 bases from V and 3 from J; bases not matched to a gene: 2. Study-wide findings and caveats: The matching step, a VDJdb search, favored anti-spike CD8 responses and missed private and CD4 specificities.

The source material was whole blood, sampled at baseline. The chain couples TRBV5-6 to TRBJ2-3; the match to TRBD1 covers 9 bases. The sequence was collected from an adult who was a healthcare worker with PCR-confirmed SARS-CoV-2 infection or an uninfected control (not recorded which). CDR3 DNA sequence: TGTGCCAGCAGCTTGGTAGGACAGGGGACAGATACGCAGTATTCT. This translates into CASSLVGQGTDTQYS.